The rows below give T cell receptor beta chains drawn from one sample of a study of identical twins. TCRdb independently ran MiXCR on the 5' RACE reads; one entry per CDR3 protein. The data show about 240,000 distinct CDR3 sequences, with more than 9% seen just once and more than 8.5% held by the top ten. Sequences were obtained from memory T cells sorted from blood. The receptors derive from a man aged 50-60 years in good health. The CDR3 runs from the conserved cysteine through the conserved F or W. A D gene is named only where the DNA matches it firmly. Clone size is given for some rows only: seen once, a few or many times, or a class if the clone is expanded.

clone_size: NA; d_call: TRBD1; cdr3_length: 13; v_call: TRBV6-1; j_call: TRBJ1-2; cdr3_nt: TGTGCCGGGGAACAGGGGAGTGGCTATGGCTACACCTTC; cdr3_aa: CAGEQGSGYGYTF
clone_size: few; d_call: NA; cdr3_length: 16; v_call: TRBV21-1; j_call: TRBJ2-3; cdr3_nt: TGTGCCAGCACCAGCAAGCGGGAGAGGGGCACAGATACGCAGTATTTT; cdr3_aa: CASTSKRERGTDTQYF
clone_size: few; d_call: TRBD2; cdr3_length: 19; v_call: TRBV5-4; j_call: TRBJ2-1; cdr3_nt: TGTGCCAGCAGCTTGCGGTACCTAGCGGGAGTGCGAGGCAGGGATGAGCAGTTCTTC; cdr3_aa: CASSLRYLAGVRGRDEQFF
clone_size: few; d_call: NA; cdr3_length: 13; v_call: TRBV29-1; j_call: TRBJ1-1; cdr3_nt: TGCAGCGTAGGGGACTGGGGGAACACTGAAGCTTTCTTT; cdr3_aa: CSVGDWGNTEAFF
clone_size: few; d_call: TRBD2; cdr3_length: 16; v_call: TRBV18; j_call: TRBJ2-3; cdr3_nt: TGTGCCAGCTCTCAGAATAGCGGGAGCGGCGCAGATACGCAGTATTTT; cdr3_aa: CASSQNSGSGADTQYF
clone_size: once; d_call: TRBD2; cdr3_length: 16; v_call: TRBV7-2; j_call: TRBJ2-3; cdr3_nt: TGTGCCAGCAGCCCGGGACTAGCGGGGGGGAGGGATACGCAGTATTTT; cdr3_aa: CASSPGLAGGRDTQYF
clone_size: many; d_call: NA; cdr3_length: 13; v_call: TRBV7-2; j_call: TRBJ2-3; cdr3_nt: TGTGCCAGCAGCATCCCGGGCACAGATACGCAGTATTTT; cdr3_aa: CASSIPGTDTQYF
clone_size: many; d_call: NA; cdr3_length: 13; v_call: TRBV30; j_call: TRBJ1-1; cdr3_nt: TGTGCCTGGAGTGTGACCCGGGACACTGAAGCTTTCTTT; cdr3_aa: CAWSVTRDTEAFF
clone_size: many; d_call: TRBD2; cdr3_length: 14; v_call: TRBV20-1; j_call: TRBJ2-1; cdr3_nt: TGCAGTGCTACCGGGACTAGCGGGAGGGATGAGCAGTTCTTC; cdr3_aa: CSATGTSGRDEQFF
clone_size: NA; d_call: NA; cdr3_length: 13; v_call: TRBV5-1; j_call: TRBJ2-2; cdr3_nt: TGCGCCAGCAGCATACAGGGTCCCGGGGAGCTGTTTTTT; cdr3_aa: CASSIQGPGELFF
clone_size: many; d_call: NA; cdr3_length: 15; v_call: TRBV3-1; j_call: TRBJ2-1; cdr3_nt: TGTGCCAGCAGCCAAGGGGCAGGGGCCTACAATGAGCAGTTCTTC; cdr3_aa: CASSQGAGAYNEQFF
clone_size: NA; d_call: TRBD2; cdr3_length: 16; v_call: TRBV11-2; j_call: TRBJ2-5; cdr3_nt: TGTGCCAGCAGCTTAAGCGGGAATTCGGGCGGCGGGACCCAGTACTTC; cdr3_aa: CASSLSGNSGGGTQYF
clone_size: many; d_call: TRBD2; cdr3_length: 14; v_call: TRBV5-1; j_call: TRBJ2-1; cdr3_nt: TGCGCCAGCGCGACTAGCGGGCCCGACAATGAGCAGTTCTTC; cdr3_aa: CASATSGPDNEQFF
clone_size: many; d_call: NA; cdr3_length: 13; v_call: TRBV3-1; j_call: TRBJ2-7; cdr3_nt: TGTGCCAGCAGCCAAGGAGGGATCGGTGGGCAGTACTTC; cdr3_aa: CASSQGGIGGQYF
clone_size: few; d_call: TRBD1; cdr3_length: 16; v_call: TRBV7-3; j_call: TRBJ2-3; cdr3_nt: TGTGCCAGCAGCCACTGGACAGGGCCTAGCACAGATACGCAGTATTTT; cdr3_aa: CASSHWTGPSTDTQYF
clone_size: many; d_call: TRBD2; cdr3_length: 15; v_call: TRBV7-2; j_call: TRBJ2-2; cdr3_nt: TGTGCCAGCAGCCCACGGGTAGCGGGAGCCGGGGAGCTGTTTTTT; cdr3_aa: CASSPRVAGAGELFF
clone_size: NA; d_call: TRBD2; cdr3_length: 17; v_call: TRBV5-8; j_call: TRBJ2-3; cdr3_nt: TGTGCCAGCAGCCTCGGACTAGCGGCCCCCTTTACAGATACGCAGTATTTT; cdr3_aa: CASSLGLAAPFTDTQYF
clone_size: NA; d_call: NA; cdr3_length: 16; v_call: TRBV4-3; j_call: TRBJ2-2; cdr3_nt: TGCGCCAGCAGCCAAGCAGTAGGGCTGGGGACCGGGGAGCTGTTTTTT; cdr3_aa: CASSQAVGLGTGELFF
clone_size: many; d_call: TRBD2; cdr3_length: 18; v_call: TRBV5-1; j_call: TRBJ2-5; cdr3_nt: TGCGCCAGCAGCTTGGGACTAGCGGGAGGGCTCCTACAAGAGACCCAGTACTTC; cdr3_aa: CASSLGLAGGLLQETQYF
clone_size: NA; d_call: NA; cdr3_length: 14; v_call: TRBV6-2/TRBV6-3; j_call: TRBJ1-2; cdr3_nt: TGTGCCAGCAGTTCTTACGGGGCCCGGCGAGGCTACACCTTC; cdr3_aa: CASSSYGARRGYTF
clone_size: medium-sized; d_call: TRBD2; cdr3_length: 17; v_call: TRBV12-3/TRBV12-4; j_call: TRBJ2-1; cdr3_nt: TGTGCCAGCAGTTTCCAGCTAAGCGGGGGCAAATACAATGAGCAGTTCTTC; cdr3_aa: CASSFQLSGGKYNEQFF
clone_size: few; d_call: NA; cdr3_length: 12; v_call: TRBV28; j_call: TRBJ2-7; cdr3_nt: TGTGCCAGCAGTCCCGCCCTGATCGAGCAGTACTTC; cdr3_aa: CASSPALIEQYF
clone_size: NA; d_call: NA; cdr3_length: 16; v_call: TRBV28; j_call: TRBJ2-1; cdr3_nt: TGTGCCAACTACCTCCCCTCTAGCTTCTCCTACAATGAGCAGTTCTTC; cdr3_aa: CANYLPSSFSYNEQFF
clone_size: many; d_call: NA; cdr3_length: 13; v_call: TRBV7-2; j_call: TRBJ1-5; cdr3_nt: TGTGCCAGCAGCTCAGGGTGGCAGCAGCCCCAGCATTTT; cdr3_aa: CASSSGWQQPQHF
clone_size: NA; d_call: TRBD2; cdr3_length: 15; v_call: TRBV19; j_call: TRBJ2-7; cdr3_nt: TGTGCCAGTAGTCTCGAGCGGGAGGGCCGGTACGAGCAGTACTTC; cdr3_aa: CASSLEREGRYEQYF
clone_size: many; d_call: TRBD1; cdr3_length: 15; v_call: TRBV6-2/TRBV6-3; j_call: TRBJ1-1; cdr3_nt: TGTGCCAGCAGTTACTCGACAGGGAGAGGCACTGAAGCTTTCTTT; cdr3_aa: CASSYSTGRGTEAFF
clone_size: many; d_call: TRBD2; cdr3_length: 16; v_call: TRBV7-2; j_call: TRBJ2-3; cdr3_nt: TGTGCCAGCAGCTCCCATGGCGCGGGAGTTGCAGATACGCAGTATTTT; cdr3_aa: CASSSHGAGVADTQYF
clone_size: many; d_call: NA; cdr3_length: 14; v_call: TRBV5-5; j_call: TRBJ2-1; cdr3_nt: TGTGCCAGCAGCTCCAAACAGGGTTACAATGAGCAGTTCTTC; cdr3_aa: CASSSKQGYNEQFF
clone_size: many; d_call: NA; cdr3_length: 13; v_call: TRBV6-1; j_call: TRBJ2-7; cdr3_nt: TGTGCCAGCAGTGCTCTCTCCAAATACGAGCAGTACTTC; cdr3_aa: CASSALSKYEQYF
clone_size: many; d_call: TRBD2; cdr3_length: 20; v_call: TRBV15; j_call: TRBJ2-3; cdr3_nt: TGTGCCACCAGCAGGACCTTAGGGACTAGCCGGCATCCTAGCACAGATACGCAGTATTTT; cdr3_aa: CATSRTLGTSRHPSTDTQYF
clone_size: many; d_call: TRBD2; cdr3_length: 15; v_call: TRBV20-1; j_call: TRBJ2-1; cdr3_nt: TGCAGTGCGCGACGGGCGGCGAGCGGGAGCGATGAGCAGTTCTTC; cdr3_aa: CSARRAASGSDEQFF
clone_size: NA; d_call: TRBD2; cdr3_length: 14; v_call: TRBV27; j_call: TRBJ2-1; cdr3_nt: TGTGCCAGCAGTTACGGGACTAGTGCCAATGAGCAGTTCTTC; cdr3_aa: CASSYGTSANEQFF
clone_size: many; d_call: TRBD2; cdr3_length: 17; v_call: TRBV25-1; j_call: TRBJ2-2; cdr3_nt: TGTGCCAGCAGTGGCTCCATGGTAGCGGGACCCACCGGGGAGCTGTTTTTT; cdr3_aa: CASSGSMVAGPTGELFF
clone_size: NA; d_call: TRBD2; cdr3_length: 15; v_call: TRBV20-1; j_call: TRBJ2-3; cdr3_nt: TGCAGTGCACACCTGGGACTAGGGGGTGTAGATACGCAGTATTTT; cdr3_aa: CSAHLGLGGVDTQYF
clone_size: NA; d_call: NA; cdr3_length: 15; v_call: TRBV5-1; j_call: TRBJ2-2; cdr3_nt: TGCGCCAGCACTTCCCGGACGGGAGACACCGGGGAGCTGTTTTTT; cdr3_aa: CASTSRTGDTGELFF
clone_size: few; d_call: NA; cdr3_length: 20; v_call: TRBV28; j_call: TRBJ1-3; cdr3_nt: TGTGCCAGCAGTTTCGGTCGGAGCAGTGGCAGGTCAACCTCTGGAAACACCATATATTTT; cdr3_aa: CASSFGRSSGRSTSGNTIYF
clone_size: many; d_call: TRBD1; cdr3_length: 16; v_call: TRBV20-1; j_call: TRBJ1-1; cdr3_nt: TGCAGTGCTAGTCGACGGGACAGGGTCTTAGACACTGAAGCTTTCTTT; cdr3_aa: CSASRRDRVLDTEAFF
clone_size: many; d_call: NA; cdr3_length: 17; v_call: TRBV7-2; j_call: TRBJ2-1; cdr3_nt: TGTGCCAGCAGCTCACGTCCGACATCGTCCCCCTACAATGAGCAGTTCTTC; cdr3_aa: CASSSRPTSSPYNEQFF
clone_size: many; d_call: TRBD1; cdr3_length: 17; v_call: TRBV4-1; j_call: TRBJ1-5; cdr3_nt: TGCGCCAGCAGCCAAGGGACAGGGGTGGCGGGCAATCAGCCCCAGCATTTT; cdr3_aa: CASSQGTGVAGNQPQHF